The next 15 T cell receptor beta chains were all read from a single sample in a study of control samples from healthy donors and cancer patients. Libraries were prepared by immunoSEQ multiplex PCR; TCRdb keeps only in-frame clonotypes and omits some of them. The sample lists roughly 130,000 clones; around 96% were seen once. Sequenced input: blood. These receptors were collected from a man younger than 45 in good health.

CDR3 DNA sequence: TGTGCCAGCAGCTTAGACAGCTTAACGCCCCAGCATTTT. Amino acids: CASSLDSLTPQHF. The rearrangement uses TRBV11-2 and TRBJ1-5; D is undetermined. CDR1 SGHAT and CDR2 FQNNGV come from the germline V gene. The CDR3 runs 13 residues. V was pared by 0 bases and J by 9 bases, with 9 bases between.

The chain recombines TRBV24-1 with TRBJ2-3, with 8 bases that match TRBD2. CDR1 is KGHDR and CDR2 is SFDVKD in the germline V gene. The CDR3 totals 17 residues. Trimming cost V 4 bases and J 0 bases; bases outside gene matches: 8. DNA for the CDR3: TGTGCCACCAGTGAGTCCGCTAGCGGGCTCAGCACAGATACGCAGTATTTT. Translation gives CATSESASGLSTDTQYF.

The V gene is TRBV28, the J gene TRBJ2-1; TRBD1 matches at 7 bases. J gave up 4 bases and V 6 bases, and 9 bases lay outside the gene matches. Germline lookup yields CDR1 MDHEN and CDR2 SYDVKM. The CDR3 runs to 15 residues. The CDR3 region is CASRPLGTAYNEQFF. The DNA for the CDR3 is TGTGCCAGCAGACCCCTAGGGACAGCTTACAATGAGCAGTTCTTC. The full variable domain, in which reference TRBV28 and TRBJ2-1 provide the parts outside the CDR3, is DVKVTQSSRYLVKRTGEKVFLECVQDMDHENMFWYRQDPGLGLRLIYFSYDVKMKEKGDIPEGYSVSREKKERFSLILESASTNQTSMYLCASRPLGTAYNEQFFGPGTRLTVL.

CDR3 DNA sequence: TGTGCCAGTAGTATGGACAGGGGGCGGGTGAGCAATCAGCCCCAGCATTTT. Amino acid sequence: CASSMDRGRVSNQPQHF. This rearrangement joins TRBV19 to TRBJ1-5; 11 bases match TRBD1. V lost 3 bases and J lost 1; bases outside the gene matches: 5. Germline CDR1 and CDR2: LNHDA and SQIVND (reference sequence). The CDR3 loop spans 17 amino acids.

The CDR3 sequence: CASRLAGGNEQFF. The CDR3 DNA reads TGTGCCAGCAGGTTAGCGGGGGGCAATGAGCAGTTCTTC. The chain carries TRBV6-5 and TRBJ2-1, with TRBD2 identical over 10 bases. Per germline, CDR1 MNHEY and CDR2 SVGAGI. The V segment lost 6 bases and the J segment 6 bases; nucleotides outside the gene matches: 2. This CDR3 is built from 13 residues.

The CDR3 DNA reads as TGTGCCAGCAGAGCAGAGGTCGGAGAGACCCAGTACTTC. Encoded protein: CASRAEVGETQYF. This chain uses TRBV6-5 with TRBJ2-5; D gene ambiguous. This CDR3 has 13 residues. CDR1 and CDR2 from the germline V gene are MNHEY and SVGAGI. V was trimmed by 6 bases and J by 4 bases, leaving 12 bases between them.

The rearrangement uses TRBV19 and TRBJ2-7, with 12 bases that match TRBD1. The CDR3 runs 16 residues. V lost 5 bases, J lost 9 bases, and 14 bases stayed unmatched. Germline CDR1 reads LNHDA; CDR2 reads SQIVND (reference sequence). The CDR3 nucleotides read TGTGCCAGTAGTGATACCGGGACAGGGGGCTACGAGTGGCAGTACTTC. Translating it yields CASSDTGTGGYEWQYF.

The rearrangement joins TRBV9 to TRBJ2-7; D unclear. Germline CDR1 is SGDLS and CDR2 is YYNGEE. With 0 bases removed from V and 3 bases from J, the gap between germline ends came to 13 bases. This CDR3 contains 15 residues. Here the CDR3 reads CASSVEGSLNYEQYF. CDR3 coding DNA: TGTGCCAGCAGCGTAGAGGGCAGCCTTAACTACGAGCAGTACTTC.

This clone has a handful of counts. V is TRBV5-6 and J is TRBJ1-3; 7 bases match TRBD1. The CDR3 runs to 17 residues. J gave up 0 bases and V 0 bases, and 6 bases lay outside the gene matches. The germline gives CDR1 SGHDT, CDR2 YYEEEE. CDR3 coding DNA: TGTGCCAGCAGCTTGGGAAAAAGACAGGGCTCTGGAAACACCATATATTTT. Its translation: CASSLGKRQGSGNTIYF.

The CDR3 loop reads CASSPERARVHF. In DNA form, the CDR3 reads TGTGCCAGCTCGCCAGAACGGGCCAGAGTCCATTTT. V and J are TRBV18 and TRBJ1-5; D is ambiguous. Germline loops: CDR1 KGHSH, CDR2 LQKENI. The CDR3 runs to 12 residues. The ends were cut back, 6 bases at V and 16 bases at J, with 19 bases in the middle.

The DNA for the CDR3 is TGCGCCAGCAGCTTGACCACAGGATACTCTGGAAACACCATATATTTT. This sequence encodes CASSLTTGYSGNTIYF. V and J are TRBV5-1 and TRBJ1-3; D might be TRBD1 (5 bases). CDR3 length: 16 amino acids. Germline loops: CDR1 SGHRS, CDR2 YFSETQ. Trimming stripped 1 base from V and 0 bases from J, with 11 bases between.

The J gene is TRBJ1-1, the V gene TRBV2; D is possibly TRBD1 (5 bases). V was pared by 6 bases and J by 8 bases, with 19 bases between. Germline CDR1 is SNHLY and CDR2 is FYNNEI. The CDR3 length is 14 residues. The DNA for the CDR3 is TGTGCCAGCAGGCCAAAAGGGGAAACGTGGGAAGCTTTCTTT. Translating it yields CASRPKGETWEAFF. The complete variable domain, with remaining parts taken from reference TRBV2 and TRBJ1-1, reads EPEVTQTPSHQVTQMGQEVILRCVPISNHLYFYWYRQILGQKVEFLVSFYNNEISEKSEIFDDQFSVERPDGSNFTLKIRSTKLEDSAMYFCASRPKGETWEAFFGQGTRLTVV.

The chain couples TRBV5-6 to TRBJ1-2, with no clear D. Looked up from germline, CDR1 is SGHDT and CDR2 is YYEEEE. The CDR3 length is 16 residues. V shed 0 bases and J shed 0 bases, with 12 bases lying between them. CDR3 residues: CASSLAGELTNYGYTF. The DNA for the CDR3 is TGTGCCAGCAGCTTGGCCGGGGAGCTTACTAACTATGGCTACACCTTC.

The rearrangement links TRBV12-5 to TRBJ1-6; D gene uncertain. The V gene's germline CDR1 is LGHNT and CDR2 FRNRAP. This CDR3 is 20 amino acids long. V lost 5 bases and J 5 bases, leaving 28 bases between the germline ends. DNA for the CDR3: TGTGCTAGTGGTATTCTTCGGATCGGCCCTTTCGATCCACATAATTCACCCCTCCACTTT. Amino acids: CASGILRIGPFDPHNSPLHF.

The V call is TRBV7-2, the J call TRBJ2-3; no clear D gene. V dropped 3 bases and J dropped 0 bases, with 10 bases sitting between them. The germline gives CDR1 SGHTA, CDR2 FQGNSA. This CDR3 is 15 amino acids long. The CDR3 loop is CASSFLSLSTDTQYF. CDR3 sequence (DNA): TGTGCCAGCAGCTTCCTTAGTTTGAGCACAGATACGCAGTATTTT.